These 10 T cell receptor beta chains came from one sample sequenced in a study of graft-versus-host responses after intestinal transplantation. The method was immunoSEQ multiplex PCR; TCRdb's version includes in-frame clones alone and lacks a portion of them. Found here are about 25,000 clones, 90% to 95% of them singletons; the top ten hold 0.82%. Sequenced material: PBMCs, taken approximately 32 days after intestinal transplant. These receptors originate from a human patient who received an intestinal transplant, so some T cells may come from the graft donor.

The rearrangement joins TRBV14 to TRBJ2-7; 7 bases match TRBD1. CDR3 length equals 14 residues. With V trimmed by 6 bases and J by 2 bases, 7 bases remained unmatched. CDR1 and CDR2 (germline): SGHDN, FVKESK. The CDR3 DNA sequence: TGTGCCAGCAGTCTTGAAACAGGGGCCTACGAGCAGTACTTC. Translated: CASSLETGAYEQYF.

With regard to this clone: Relative to the germline gene, one junction end is altered; a read error may explain this. Other DNA sequences of this sample code for an identical CDR3. The chain links TRBV18 to TRBJ1-1, with 7 positions matching TRBD1. This CDR3 region has 13 residues. CDR1 is KGHSH and CDR2 is LQKENI in the germline V gene. This CDR3 is CASSGGMNTEAFF. CDR3 bases: TGCGCCAGCTCAGGGGGGATGAACACTGAAGCTTTCTTT.

The genes are TRBV10-2 and TRBJ2-1; D not certain. The CDR3 totals 15 residues. Trimming cost V 5 bases and J 0 bases, with 11 bases left between them. Germline assignment: CDR1 WSHSY and CDR2 SAAADI. The CDR3 bases are TGCGCCAGCAGTCTGGACCCGAGCTCCTACAATGAGCAGTTCTTC. It specifies CASSLDPSSYNEQFF.

The chain has TRBV6-5 and TRBJ2-7; D unclear. V lost 2 bases and J 6 bases, leaving 14 bases between the germline ends. Germline V lookup: CDR1 MNHEY, CDR2 SVGAGI. The CDR3 sequence is 14 residues long. In DNA, the CDR3 is TGTGCCAGCAGTTACCACACAATGGGCGGCGAGCAGTACTTC. This sequence encodes CASSYHTMGGEQYF.

J is TRBJ2-7 and V is TRBV6-1, with a possible D match to TRBD2 (5 bases). CDR1 MNHNS and CDR2 SASEGT come from the germline V gene. CDR3 length equals 16 residues. Trimming took 2 bases from V and 0 from J, leaving 14 bases between them. This CDR3 is CASSERNGLLSYEQYF. The CDR3 DNA is TGTGCCAGCAGTGAAAGGAACGGACTGCTCTCCTACGAGCAGTACTTC.

J is TRBJ1-2 and V is TRBV7-9, with TRBD1 matching over 7 bases. Germline V lookup: CDR1 SEHNR, CDR2 FQNEAQ (reference sequence). With 5 bases clipped from V and 4 bases from J, the junction kept 7 bases outside the gene matches. The CDR3 is 14 amino acids. The CDR3 reads CASSVDRAGYGYTF. CDR3 DNA sequence: TGTGCCAGCAGCGTAGACAGGGCTGGCTATGGCTACACCTTC.

V is TRBV7-2 and J is TRBJ1-1, with D possibly TRBD1 on 5 matching bases. The V gene lost 5 bases and the J gene lost 7 bases, with 11 bases spanning the gap. CDR3 length: 12 residues. The V gene's germline CDR1 is SGHTA and CDR2 FQGNSA. For the CDR3, the DNA is TGTGCCAGCAGCCTAAGGGACGGTGAAGCTTTCTTT. Amino acids: CASSLRDGEAFF.

This chain links TRBV25-1 with TRBJ2-6; perhaps TRBD1 as D (6 bases). V lost 11 bases and J lost 0, with 20 bases in between. This CDR3 is built from 17 residues. CDR1 MGHDK and CDR2 SYGVNS come from the germline V gene. As DNA, the CDR3 is TGTGCCCCAGATACCGGCAGGGGCTTCTCTGGGGCCAACGTCCTGACTTTC. It is translated as CAPDTGRGFSGANVLTF.

The chain combines TRBV27 with TRBJ1-1; a weak D match, TRBD1 (5 bases). CDR1 and CDR2 from the germline V gene are MNHEY and SMNVEV (reference sequence). Trimming left V 1 base short and J 7 bases short, with 16 bases between. This CDR3 is 15 amino acids long. This CDR3 is CASSLLKTGTSEAFF. CDR3 in DNA: TGTGCCAGCAGTTTATTGAAGACCGGGACCAGTGAAGCTTTCTTT.

V gene TRBV9 combines with J gene TRBJ1-2, with TRBD1 matching over 9 bases. The germline V gene encodes CDR1 SGDLS and CDR2 YYNGEE. CDR3 length equals 15 residues. V shed 3 bases, J shed 6 bases, and the junction held 9 bases outside the gene matches. CDR3 DNA sequence: TGTGCCAGCAGCGAAGGGCTTGGGACAGGGCATGGCTACACCTTC. The encoded protein is CASSEGLGTGHGYTF.